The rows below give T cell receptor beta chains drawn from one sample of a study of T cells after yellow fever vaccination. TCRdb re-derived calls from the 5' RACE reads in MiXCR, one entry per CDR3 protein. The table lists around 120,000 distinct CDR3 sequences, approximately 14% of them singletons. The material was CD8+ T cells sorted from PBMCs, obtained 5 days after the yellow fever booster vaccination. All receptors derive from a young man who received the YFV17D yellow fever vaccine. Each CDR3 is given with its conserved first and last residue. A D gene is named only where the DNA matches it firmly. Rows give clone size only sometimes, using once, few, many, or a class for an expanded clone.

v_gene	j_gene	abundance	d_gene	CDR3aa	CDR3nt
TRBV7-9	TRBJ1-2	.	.	CASSPLGGLYYGYTF	TGTGCCAGCAGCCCGCTTGGGGGACTATACTATGGCTACACCTTC
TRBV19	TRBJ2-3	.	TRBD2	CASWGGGGDTQYF	TGTGCCAGCTGGGGCGGGGGGGGAGATACGCAGTATTTT
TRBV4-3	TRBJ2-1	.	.	CASSQDSTAASYNEQFF	TGCGCCAGCAGCCAAGATAGTACCGCGGCCTCCTACAATGAGCAGTTCTTC
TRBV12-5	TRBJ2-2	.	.	CASGGREITGELFF	TGTGCTAGTGGGGGACGGGAAATCACCGGGGAGCTGTTTTTT
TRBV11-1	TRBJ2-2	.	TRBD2	CASSLRPSGNTGELFF	TGTGCCAGCAGCTTAAGACCTAGCGGTAACACCGGGGAGCTGTTTTTT
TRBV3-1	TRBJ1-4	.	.	CASSQDLFGVGEKLFF	TGTGCCAGCAGCCAAGATTTGTTCGGGGTAGGGGAAAAACTGTTTTTT
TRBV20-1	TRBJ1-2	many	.	CSAGRLRPYGYTF	TGCAGTGCTGGGAGACTAAGGCCTTATGGCTACACCTTC
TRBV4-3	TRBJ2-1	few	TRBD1	CASSQLTGGWYNEQFF	TGCGCCAGCAGCCAATTGACAGGGGGCTGGTACAATGAGCAGTTCTTC
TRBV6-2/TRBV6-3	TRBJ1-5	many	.	CASSYSGDQPQHF	TGTGCCAGCAGTTACTCGGGGGATCAGCCCCAGCATTTT
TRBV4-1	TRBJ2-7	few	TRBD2	CASSQEGLAGRYEQYF	TGCGCCAGCAGCCAAGAGGGACTAGCGGGGCGCTACGAGCAGTACTTC
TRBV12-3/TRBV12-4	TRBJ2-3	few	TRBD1	CASSSTGATGLDTQYF	TGTGCCAGCAGTTCTACAGGGGCAACGGGGCTCGATACGCAGTATTTT
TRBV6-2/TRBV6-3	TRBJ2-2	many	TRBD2	CAHAGGPGELFF	TGTGCCCACGCGGGGGGGCCCGGGGAGCTGTTTTTT
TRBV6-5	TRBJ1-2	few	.	CASSYRANYGYTF	TGTGCCAGCAGTTACAGGGCTAACTATGGCTACACCTTC
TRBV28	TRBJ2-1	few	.	CASSLAGGNEQFF	TGTGCCAGCAGTTTGGCAGGGGGGAATGAGCAGTTCTTC
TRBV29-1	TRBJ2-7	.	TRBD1	CSVAGTGPLEQYF	TGCAGCGTTGCCGGGACAGGACCCCTCGAGCAGTACTTC
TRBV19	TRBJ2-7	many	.	CASSPASNYEQYF	TGTGCCAGTAGTCCTGCCAGCAACTACGAGCAGTACTTC
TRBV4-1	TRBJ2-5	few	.	CASSHKSQETQYF	TGCGCCAGCAGCCATAAGAGCCAAGAGACCCAGTACTTC
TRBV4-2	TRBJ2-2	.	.	CDSSQLVGETRNPGELFF	TGTGACAGCAGCCAACTTGTTGGGGAGACCCGAAATCCCGGGGAGCTGTTTTTT
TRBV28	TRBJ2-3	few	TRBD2	CASSLNRLARRDTQYF	TGTGCCAGCAGTTTAAATAGACTAGCCCGCAGGGATACGCAGTATTTT
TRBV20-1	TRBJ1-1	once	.	CSAPRGNTEAFF	TGCAGCGCCCCGCGGGGGAACACTGAAGCTTTCTTT
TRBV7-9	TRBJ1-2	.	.	CASSLEQGANYGYTF	TGTGCCAGCAGCTTAGAGCAGGGCGCTAACTATGGCTACACCTTC
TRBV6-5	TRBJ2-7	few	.	CASSYGQGPYEQYF	TGTGCCAGCAGTTACGGGCAGGGTCCCTACGAGCAGTACTTC
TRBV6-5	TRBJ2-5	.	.	CASSDQAQGLRTQYF	TGTGCCAGCAGCGATCAGGCACAGGGCCTTCGGACCCAGTACTTC
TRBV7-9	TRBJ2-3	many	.	CASSFSPGAGDTQYF	TGTGCCAGCAGCTTCTCGCCCGGGGCCGGAGATACGCAGTATTTT
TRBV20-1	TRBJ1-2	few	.	CSARDWAGDTYGYTF	TGCAGTGCTAGAGATTGGGCAGGTGATACCTATGGCTACACCTTC
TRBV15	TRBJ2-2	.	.	CATSKGQRRTGELFF	TGTGCCACCAGCAAAGGACAGAGAAGAACCGGGGAGCTGTTTTTT
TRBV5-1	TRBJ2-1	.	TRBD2	CASSYGFSGPDEQFF	TGCGCCAGCAGCTACGGCTTTAGCGGGCCGGATGAGCAGTTCTTC
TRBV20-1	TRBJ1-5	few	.	CSAKSRLGGFQPQHF	TGCAGTGCAAAAAGCAGGTTGGGGGGATTTCAGCCCCAGCATTTT
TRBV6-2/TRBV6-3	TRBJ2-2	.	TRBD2	CASSYSRTSGGRNTGELFF	TGTGCCAGCAGTTACTCGAGGACTAGCGGGGGCCGAAACACCGGGGAGCTGTTTTTT
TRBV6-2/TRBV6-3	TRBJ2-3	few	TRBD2	CASNNRRIAGFTDTQYF	TGTGCCAGCAACAACCGTCGGATAGCGGGGTTCACAGATACGCAGTATTTT
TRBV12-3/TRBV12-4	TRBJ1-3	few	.	CGSGWHGGDTIYF	TGTGGAAGTGGTTGGCATGGCGGAGACACCATATATTTT
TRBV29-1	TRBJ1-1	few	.	CSVVGMNTEAFF	TGCAGCGTTGTGGGCATGAACACTGAAGCTTTCTTT
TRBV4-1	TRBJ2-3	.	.	CASSLRSRVPSPDTQYF	TGCGCCAGCAGCCTCAGGTCCCGGGTGCCCTCTCCAGATACGCAGTATTTT
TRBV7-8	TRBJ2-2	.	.	CASSSDRNTGELFF	TGTGCCAGCAGCTCAGACCGAAACACCGGGGAGCTGTTTTTT
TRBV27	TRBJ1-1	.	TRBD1	CASSSDRDYTEAFF	TGTGCCAGCAGTTCCGACAGGGACTACACTGAAGCTTTCTTT
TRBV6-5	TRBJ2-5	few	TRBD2	CASSPLGGEETQYF	TGTGCCAGCAGTCCCCTCGGGGGGGAAGAGACCCAGTACTTC
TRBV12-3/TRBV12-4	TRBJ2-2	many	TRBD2	CASRTSGGNTGELFF	TGTGCCAGCAGGACTAGCGGGGGGAACACCGGGGAGCTGTTTTTT
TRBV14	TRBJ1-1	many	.	CASSSIYEGGTGTEAFF	TGTGCCAGCAGCTCTATTTACGAAGGGGGGACGGGCACTGAAGCTTTCTTT
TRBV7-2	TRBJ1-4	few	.	CASSPSQWGEKLFF	TGTGCCAGCAGCCCTTCACAATGGGGGGAAAAACTGTTTTTT
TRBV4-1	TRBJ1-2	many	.	CASSQFPGREGDGYTF	TGCGCCAGCAGCCAGTTCCCAGGACGGGAGGGCGATGGCTACACCTTC
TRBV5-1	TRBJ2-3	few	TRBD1	CASSLRARQGLDTQYF	TGCGCCAGCAGCTTGAGGGCCCGACAGGGGTTGGATACGCAGTATTTT
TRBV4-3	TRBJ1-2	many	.	CASSQGRGQALNYYGYTF	TGCGCCAGCAGCCAAGGACGAGGGCAGGCGCTCAATTACTATGGCTACACCTTC
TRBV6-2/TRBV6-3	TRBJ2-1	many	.	CASSPSMSSYNEQFF	TGTGCCAGCAGTCCAAGTATGAGCTCCTACAATGAGCAGTTCTTC
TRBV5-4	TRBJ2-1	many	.	CASSTLERSSYNEQFF	TGTGCCAGCAGCACCTTGGAAAGGAGCTCCTACAATGAGCAGTTCTTC
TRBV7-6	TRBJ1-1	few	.	CASSSRTSLGTEAFF	TGTGCCAGCAGCTCCAGGACATCCTTGGGGACTGAAGCTTTCTTT
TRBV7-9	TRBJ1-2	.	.	CASSWGGGDGYTF	TGTGCCAGCAGCTGGGGCGGGGGGGACGGCTACACCTTC
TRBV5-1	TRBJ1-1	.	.	CASSPGLRGNTEAFF	TGCGCCAGCAGCCCGGGACTAAGGGGGAACACTGAAGCTTTCTTT
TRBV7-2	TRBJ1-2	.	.	CASSDHPPGTEYGYTF	TGTGCCAGCAGCGATCATCCCCCCGGGACGGAATATGGCTACACCTTC
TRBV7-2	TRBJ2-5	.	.	CASSLKTPRGHQETQYF	TGTGCCAGCAGCTTAAAGACTCCGCGGGGCCACCAAGAGACCCAGTACTTC
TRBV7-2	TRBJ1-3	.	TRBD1	CASSLGRDRGRNTIYF	TGTGCCAGCAGCTTAGGACGGGACAGGGGCCGAAACACCATATATTTT
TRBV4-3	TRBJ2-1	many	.	CASSQDPGLGEQFF	TGCGCCAGCAGCCAAGACCCCGGGCTCGGTGAGCAGTTCTTC
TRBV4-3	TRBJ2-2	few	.	CASSQEAGMVTGELFF	TGCGCCAGCAGCCAGGAAGCAGGGATGGTAACCGGGGAGCTGTTTTTT
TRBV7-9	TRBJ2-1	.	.	CASSSVDEQFF	TGTGCCAGCAGCTCCGTCGATGAGCAGTTCTTC